One sample yielded the 29 T cell receptor beta chains listed below, sequenced in a study of CD8+ T cells in alopecia areata. As the sequencing template, cDNA was produced by extracting RNA and reverse transcribing it. Some clones are missing from TCRdb's copy, which holds only in-frame ones; the method was immunoSEQ multiplex PCR. The data hold fewer than 100,000 clones, with around three quarters observed a single time. Treatment given: oral pan-JAK inhibitor, 5-10 mg twice daily. The starting material was CD8+ T cells sorted from blood, obtained at approximately week 42, from a patient treated with tofacitinib. The receptors come from a human donor with alopecia areata.

A few counts support this clone. This chain joins TRBV6-5 and TRBJ1-1; D perhaps matches TRBD1 (6 bases). The CDR3 sequence is 14 residues long. V lost 5 bases to trimming and J lost 4 bases, with 14 bases between them. Germline V gives CDR1 MNHEY, CDR2 SVGAGI. The CDR3 bases are TGTGCCAGCAGTATTAGACAGGAGGGCACTGAAGCTTTCTTT. This translates into CASSIRQEGTEAFF.

This rearrangement joins TRBV5-1 to TRBJ2-7; D is possibly TRBD1 (6 bases). CDR1 is SGHRS and CDR2 is YFSETQ in the germline V gene. Trimming pared 2 bases from V and 3 bases from J, leaving 12 bases between. The CDR3 length is 14 residues. The CDR3 DNA reads as TGCGCCAGCAGCTTCAAACAGGGCAGCTACGAGCAGTACTTC. As protein: CASSFKQGSYEQYF.

This chain uses TRBV29-1 with TRBJ1-2; TRBD1 is a possible D gene (6 bases). V lost 6 bases, J lost 8 bases, and 16 bases lay in between. This CDR3 comprises 12 residues. CDR1 SQVTM and CDR2 ANQGSEA come from the germline V gene. CDR3 sequence reads: CSVAITGPGYTF. DNA for the CDR3: TGCAGCGTGGCAATCACAGGGCCCGGCTACACCTTC. Full variable domain (rest looked up from reference TRBV29-1 and TRBJ1-2): SAVISQKPSRDICQRGTSLTIQCQVDSQVTMMFWYRQQPGQSLTLIATANQGSEATYESGFVIDKFPISRPNLTFSTLTVSNMSPEDSSIYLCSVAITGPGYTFGSGTRLTVV.

In its sample, this clone was seen a few times. This chain links TRBV19 with TRBJ2-3; D call uncertain. Germline V lookup: CDR1 LNHDA, CDR2 SQIVND (reference sequence). The germline V and J ends were trimmed by 5 bases and 10 bases, with 13 bases remaining between them. This CDR3 contains 12 residues. The CDR3 spells CASSPQQAPQYF. The CDR3 DNA is TGTGCCAGTAGTCCCCAGCAAGCTCCGCAGTATTTT.

The J gene is TRBJ1-2, the V gene TRBV13, with 8 positions matching TRBD1. The CDR3 is 16 amino acids. V gave up 8 bases and J gave up 3 bases; unmatched junction bases: 14. CDR1 PRHDT and CDR2 FYEKMQ come from the germline V gene (reference sequence). CDR3 nucleotides: TGTGCCAGCGGGAGCGCGACAGGGGCATCATACTATGGCTACACCTTC. Protein: CASGSATGASYYGYTF.

The chain links TRBV7-9 to TRBJ2-7; 7 bases line up with TRBD1. Germline V gives CDR1 SEHNR, CDR2 FQNEAQ (reference sequence). The CDR3 loop spans 11 amino acids. V lost 5 bases, J lost 12 bases, and 7 bases stayed unmatched. The chain's CDR3 is CASSPDRRLYF. The CDR3 DNA reads as TGTGCCAGCAGCCCGGACAGGCGGCTGTACTTC.

The J gene is TRBJ2-4, the V gene TRBV7-8, with 8 bases identical to TRBD1. The CDR3 is 16 amino acids. Looked up from germline, CDR1 is SGHVS and CDR2 is FQNEAQ. With V trimmed by 4 bases and J by 0 bases, 5 bases remained unmatched. The CDR3 reads CASSSRQGPAKNIQYF. CDR3 bases: TGTGCCAGCAGCTCACGACAGGGGCCAGCCAAAAACATTCAGTACTTC.

The rearrangement links TRBV5-1 to TRBJ2-1, with 8 bases lining up with TRBD1. CDR1 and CDR2 from the germline V gene are SGHRS and YFSETQ. The junction had 8 bases not matched to a gene; V was cut back by 7 bases and J by 8 bases. The length of the CDR3 is 13 residues. CDR3 protein: CASRDRSWDEQFF. Here the CDR3 DNA reads TGCGCCAGCCGGGACAGGTCATGGGATGAGCAGTTCTTC.

The CDR3: CASSGDSRGGYTF. The CDR3 nucleotides read TGTGCCAGCAGCGGGGACTCCAGGGGTGGCTACACCTTC. V gene TRBV9 combines with J gene TRBJ1-2; possible D gene TRBD1, 6 bases. The CDR3 loop spans 13 amino acids. The V end lost 3 bases, the J end lost 7 bases, and 13 bases lay between the germline ends. CDR1 is SGDLS and CDR2 is YYNGEE in the germline V gene.

This rearrangement joins TRBV27 to TRBJ2-7; D call uncertain. CDR1 and CDR2 (germline): MNHEY, SMNVEV (reference sequence). V dropped 3 bases and J dropped 2 bases, with 8 bases sitting between them. This CDR3 has 13 residues. CDR3 coding DNA: TGTGCCAGCAGTTTTAGCCTAGCCTACGAGCAGTACTTC. It yields the protein CASSFSLAYEQYF.

The genes are TRBV29-1 and TRBJ1-2; D unresolved. Per germline, CDR1 SQVTM and CDR2 ANQGSEA. This CDR3 is 13 amino acids long. Deletions cut 4 bases from V and 8 bases from J, with 17 bases between. The CDR3 DNA sequence: TGCAGCGTTGCCGGAGGGCAGCAGAAGGGCTACACCTTC. This codes for CSVAGGQQKGYTF.

The chain joins TRBV7-2 to TRBJ1-2; 8 positions match TRBD1. CDR1 is SGHTA, CDR2 FQGNSA, per germline. With V trimmed by 5 bases and J by 8 bases, 7 bases remained unmatched. This CDR3 region has 13 residues. The CDR3 spells CASSLDRAWGYTF. Written as DNA, the CDR3 is TGTGCCAGCAGCCTGGACAGGGCGTGGGGCTACACCTTC. The entire variable domain, with the rest obtained from reference TRBV7-2 and TRBJ1-2, is as follows: GAGVSQSPSNKVTEKGKDVELRCDPISGHTALYWYRQSLGQGLEFLIYFQGNSAPDKSGLPSDRFSAERTGGSVSTLTIQRTQQEDSAVYLCASSLDRAWGYTFGSGTRLTVV.

The chain joins TRBV7-6 to TRBJ1-1; tentative D call: TRBD1 (5 bases). The V gene lost 0 bases and the J gene lost 3 bases, with 14 bases spanning the gap. The CDR3 consists of 16 residues. The germline CDR1 and CDR2 sequences are SGHVS and FNYEAQ. The CDR3 here is CASSLAGAGGYTEAFF. CDR3 coding DNA: TGTGCCAGCAGCTTAGCGGGCGCGGGGGGGTACACTGAAGCTTTCTTT.

This clone was counted only a few times. The J gene is TRBJ1-1, the V gene TRBV9, with D possibly matching TRBD1 (5 bases). The CDR3 loop spans 14 amino acids. V was cut by 4 bases and J by 1 base, with 11 bases left in between. The germline gives CDR1 SGDLS, CDR2 YYNGEE. The CDR3 is CASSPYTGNTEAFF. CDR3 in DNA: TGTGCCAGCAGCCCCTATACAGGGAACACTGAAGCTTTCTTT.

The chain links TRBV6-1 to TRBJ2-4; D might be TRBD1 (6 bases). Germline V gives CDR1 MNHNS, CDR2 SASEGT. Trimming removed 2 bases from V and 6 bases from J, with 14 bases in between. The CDR3 spans 15 residues. CDR3 sequence: CASSERRTDRNIQYF. The CDR3 DNA sequence: TGTGCCAGCAGTGAACGCCGGACAGACCGAAACATTCAGTACTTC.

J is TRBJ2-5 and V is TRBV27; D possibly uses TRBD1 or TRBD2 (5 bases each). This CDR3 has 14 amino acids. V gave up 5 bases and J gave up 4 bases, with 14 bases separating them. The germline V gene has CDR1 MNHEY and CDR2 SMNVEV (reference sequence). CDR3 residues: CASSIAPGRETQYF. For the CDR3, the DNA is TGTGCCAGCAGTATAGCCCCGGGGCGAGAGACCCAGTACTTC.

V usage is TRBV7-8 and J usage is TRBJ2-7; D possibly corresponds to TRBD1 (6 bases). Trimming cost V 0 bases and J 1 base, with 19 bases left between them. CDR3 length equals 18 residues. CDR1 SGHVS and CDR2 FQNEAQ come from the germline V gene. This CDR3 reads CASSLAPRGREGSYEQYF. CDR3 nucleotide sequence: TGTGCCAGCAGCTTAGCCCCCAGGGGCAGGGAAGGATCCTACGAGCAGTACTTC.

This CDR3 reads CASARTDTQYF. The CDR3 DNA is TGCGCCAGCGCTCGCACAGATACGCAGTATTTT. V is TRBV5-1 and J is TRBJ2-3; no firm D call. The CDR3 totals 11 residues. Germline CDR1 SGHRS, CDR2 YFSETQ. Trimming removed 7 bases from V and 1 base from J, with 4 bases in between. Combining the CDR3 with reference TRBV5-1 and TRBJ2-3 gives the whole variable domain KAGVTQTPRYLIKTRGQQVTLSCSPISGHRSVSWYQQTPGQGLQFLFEYFSETQRNKGNFPGRFSGRQFSNSRSEMNVSTLELGDSALYLCASARTDTQYFGPGTRLTVL.

The chain joins TRBV9 to TRBJ1-2; D unresolved. The germline CDR1 and CDR2 sequences are SGDLS and YYNGEE. V was pared by 0 bases and J by 2 bases, with 8 bases between. CDR3 size: 14 residues. The CDR3 sequence: CASSVGGRNYGYTF. The CDR3 DNA is TGTGCCAGCAGCGTAGGAGGTCGAAACTATGGCTACACCTTC.

This chain joins TRBV4-1 and TRBJ1-2; D gene ambiguous. The CDR3 spans 17 residues. V was shortened by 0 bases and J by 4 bases, with 18 bases between the two germline ends. The germline CDR1 and CDR2 sequences are MGHRA and YSYEKL. As DNA, the CDR3 is TGCGCCAGCAGCCAAGATTTGGAGGAGGGTATCGTCTATGGCTACACCTTC. Translation gives CASSQDLEEGIVYGYTF.

The CDR3 DNA is TGTGCCAGTAGTATTGGGGGCCTGAGTCCCCATTTT. Translation: CASSIGGLSPHF. J is TRBJ1-5 and V is TRBV19; the D gene is possibly TRBD1 (6 bases). The CDR3 consists of 12 residues. Germline loops: CDR1 LNHDA, CDR2 SQIVND (reference sequence). Trimming cost V 3 bases and J 16 bases, with 16 bases left between them.

V gene TRBV15 combines with J gene TRBJ1-5; 7 bases are shared with TRBD1. This CDR3 has 15 residues. Germline V gene data show CDR1 as LNHNV and CDR2 as YYDKDF (reference sequence). J was trimmed by 4 bases and V by 0 bases; bases with no gene match: 3. Written as DNA, the CDR3 is TGTGCCACCAGCAGAGATGGGACAGCTAATCAGCCCCAGCATTTT. It translates to CATSRDGTANQPQHF.

The J gene is TRBJ2-1, the V gene TRBV5-6, with a possible D match to TRBD2 (5 bases). CDR1 is SGHDT and CDR2 is YYEEEE in the germline V gene. V dropped 0 bases and J dropped 0 bases, with 10 bases sitting between them. CDR3 length equals 16 residues. The chain's CDR3 is CASSLDVGSSYNEQFF. In DNA form, the CDR3 reads TGTGCCAGCAGCTTGGATGTAGGGAGCTCCTACAATGAGCAGTTCTTC.

The V call is TRBV6-6, the J call TRBJ2-5; the D gene is possibly TRBD1 (6 bases). The CDR3 spans 16 residues. Germline loops: CDR1 MNHNY, CDR2 SVGAGI (reference sequence). The V and J ends lost 3 bases and 9 bases respectively, with 23 bases between them. The CDR3 DNA reads as TGTGCCAGCAGTTATCCCGACAGGAGGACCCCCGGGGCCCAGTACTTC. Translating it yields CASSYPDRRTPGAQYF.

The chain has TRBV29-1 and TRBJ2-3, with 7 bases matching TRBD1. V shed 5 bases, J shed 5 bases, and the junction held 10 bases outside the gene matches. The CDR3 is 14 residues long. Germline V lookup: CDR1 SQVTM, CDR2 ANQGSEA. The CDR3 DNA is TGCAGCGTTCAGGCCAGGGGGTCTGGAGATACGCAGTATTTT. Translated: CSVQARGSGDTQYF.

The chain has TRBV30 and TRBJ2-2; D call uncertain. The CDR3 length is 13 residues. CDR1 GTSNPN and CDR2 SVGIG come from the germline V gene (reference sequence). V was pared by 2 bases and J by 4 bases, with 8 bases between. DNA for the CDR3: TGTGCCTGGAGTTTAGGCGCCACCGGGGAGCTGTTTTTT. It codes for CAWSLGATGELFF.

The rearrangement joins TRBV9 to TRBJ2-7, with 7 bases aligning to TRBD1. CDR3 length: 14 amino acids. The V gene's germline CDR1 is SGDLS and CDR2 YYNGEE. J gave up 0 bases and V 1 base, and 1 base lay outside the gene matches. CDR3 sequence reads: CASSVRDSSYEQYF. DNA for the CDR3: TGTGCCAGCAGCGTAAGGGACAGCTCCTACGAGCAGTACTTC.

The chain couples TRBV4-3 to TRBJ2-3, with 9 bases fitting TRBD2. Germline V gene lookup returns CDR1 LGHNA and CDR2 YSLEER. The CDR3 is 18 residues long. The V gene end was trimmed by 0 bases and the J gene end by 0 bases; junction bases not matched to a gene: 7. The CDR3 nucleotides read TGCGCCAGCAGCCAAGATGGAGAGGCGGGGGGGAGCACAGATACGCAGTATTTT. This encodes CASSQDGEAGGSTDTQYF.

The chain combines TRBV19 with TRBJ1-1; D is unresolved. Germline CDR1 reads LNHDA; CDR2 reads SQIVND (reference sequence). The CDR3 has 12 amino acids. V was clipped by 7 bases and J by 5 bases, with 11 bases between them. CDR3 sequence reads: CASMGGETEAFF. The CDR3 DNA reads TGTGCCAGTATGGGCGGTGAGACTGAAGCTTTCTTT.